The rows below give T cell receptor beta chains drawn from one sample of a study of patients and donors after allogeneic stem cell transplantation. TCRdb passed the RT-PCR reads through MiXCR, listing each CDR3 protein once. The profile shows about 960,000 distinct CDR3 sequences, approximately 19% of them singletons. The sequencing input was blood, either unsorted or a sorted T cell fraction (not recorded which). The receptors come from a human donor who was either an allogeneic HSCT recipient or a stem cell or donor lymphocyte infusion donor (not recorded which). It is not recorded whose cells these are; they may come from a transplant donor. CDR3s include the opening cysteine and the closing phenylalanine or tryptophan. The order of the fields is CDR3 DNA, CDR3 protein, clone size, CDR3 length, J gene, V gene, D gene. The D gene is left open where the match is weak. Rows give clone size only sometimes, using once, few, many, or a class for an expanded clone.

DNA: TGCAGTGCTAGACTAGTCCAAGAGACCCAGTACTTC
CDR3: CSARLVQETQYF
size: few
length: 12
J: TRBJ2-5
V: TRBV20-1
D: -

DNA: TGCGCCAGCAGCCGCGGGTTGAGTGCAGATACGCAGTATTTT
CDR3: CASSRGLSADTQYF
size: many
length: 14
J: TRBJ2-3
V: TRBV5-1
D: -

DNA: TGCAGCGTTGGAGGGGCTCAGGAGACCCAGTACTTC
CDR3: CSVGGAQETQYF
size: -
length: 12
J: TRBJ2-5
V: TRBV29-1
D: -

DNA: TGTGCCAGCAGTTACGAAGGGGACACTGGAGCTTTCTTT
CDR3: CASSYEGDTGAFF
size: -
length: 13
J: TRBJ1-1
V: TRBV6-5
D: -

DNA: TGTGCCAGCAGCCAAGGTGGACAGGGGCCCTACAATGAGCAGTTCTTC
CDR3: CASSQGGQGPYNEQFF
size: few
length: 16
J: TRBJ2-1
V: TRBV3-1
D: TRBD1

DNA: TGCGCCAGCAGCCAATCACCGGGACTAGCTCTGGTCGAGCAGTTCTTC
CDR3: CASSQSPGLALVEQFF
size: -
length: 16
J: TRBJ2-1
V: TRBV4-1
D: TRBD2

DNA: TGTGCCTGGAAGGGCAGCATGAACACTGAAGCTTTCTTT
CDR3: CAWKGSMNTEAFF
size: -
length: 13
J: TRBJ1-1
V: TRBV30
D: -

DNA: TGCGCCAGCAGCCAAAAACAGGGGTATGGGCAGCCCCAGCATTTT
CDR3: CASSQKQGYGQPQHF
size: few
length: 15
J: TRBJ1-5
V: TRBV4-3
D: TRBD1

DNA: TGTGCCAGCATGTCCGGTAAAGGTGGAAATACGCAGTATTTT
CDR3: CASMSGKGGNTQYF
size: few
length: 14
J: TRBJ2-3
V: TRBV7-9
D: -

DNA: TGCAGTGCTAGACCCCGGGCTGCTTATGGCTACACCTTC
CDR3: CSARPRAAYGYTF
size: -
length: 13
J: TRBJ1-2
V: TRBV20-1
D: -

DNA: TGCAGTGCTAGAGTAAGGCAGGGGGACAGCGGGGAGCTGTTTTTT
CDR3: CSARVRQGDSGELFF
size: -
length: 15
J: TRBJ2-2
V: TRBV20-1
D: TRBD1

DNA: TGTGCCAGCAGTCGCTCCCCGAACACCGGGGAGCTGTTTTTT
CDR3: CASSRSPNTGELFF
size: -
length: 14
J: TRBJ2-2
V: TRBV6-1
D: -

DNA: TGTGCCAGCGGCCCATCAGGGGGCGCGGACACTGAAGCTTTCTTT
CDR3: CASGPSGGADTEAFF
size: many
length: 15
J: TRBJ1-1
V: TRBV12-3/TRBV12-4
D: TRBD1

DNA: TGTGCCAGCAGTTTTGAGGGGGCCGGCTCCTACAATGAGCAGTTCTTC
CDR3: CASSFEGAGSYNEQFF
size: -
length: 16
J: TRBJ2-1
V: TRBV12-3/TRBV12-4
D: TRBD1

DNA: TGCGCCAGCAGCTTGGACCCCGGACGGCGCGATGGCTACACCTTC
CDR3: CASSLDPGRRDGYTF
size: few
length: 15
J: TRBJ1-2
V: TRBV5-1
D: -

DNA: TGTGCTAGTGGTGGGCCCCCGGCTAGGAACATCTACGAGCAGTACTTC
CDR3: CASGGPPARNIYEQYF
size: -
length: 16
J: TRBJ2-7
V: TRBV12-5
D: -

DNA: TGTGCCAGCAGCTCCCATAGGAGGGACAATGAGCAGTTCTTC
CDR3: CASSSHRRDNEQFF
size: -
length: 14
J: TRBJ2-1
V: TRBV7-2
D: -

DNA: TGCAGCGCAACCGGGACTAGCCGGGAGACCCAGTACTTC
CDR3: CSATGTSRETQYF
size: many
length: 13
J: TRBJ2-5
V: TRBV29-1
D: TRBD2

DNA: TGCGCCAGCAGCCCCTACCACCCCTACGAGCAGTACTTC
CDR3: CASSPYHPYEQYF
size: many
length: 13
J: TRBJ2-7
V: TRBV4-1
D: -